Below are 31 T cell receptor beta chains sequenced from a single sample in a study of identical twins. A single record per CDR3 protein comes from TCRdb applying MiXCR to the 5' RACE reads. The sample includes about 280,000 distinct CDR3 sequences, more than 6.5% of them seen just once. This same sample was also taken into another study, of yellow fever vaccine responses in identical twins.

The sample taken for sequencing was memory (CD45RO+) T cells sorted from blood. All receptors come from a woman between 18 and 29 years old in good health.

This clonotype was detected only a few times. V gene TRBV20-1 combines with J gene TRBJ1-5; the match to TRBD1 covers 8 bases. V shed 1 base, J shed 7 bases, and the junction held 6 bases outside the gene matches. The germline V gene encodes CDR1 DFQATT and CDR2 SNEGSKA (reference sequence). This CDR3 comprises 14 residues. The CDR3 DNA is TGCAGTGCTAGAGGTCAGGGGGCAGGACAGCCCCAGCATTTT. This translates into CSARGQGAGQPQHF.

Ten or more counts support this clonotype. The CDR3 loop is CASSYHQETQYF. The CDR3 nucleotides are TGCGCCAGCAGCTACCATCAAGAGACCCAGTACTTC. This rearrangement joins TRBV5-1 to TRBJ2-5; D uncertain. CDR1 and CDR2 from the germline V gene are SGHRS and YFSETQ. The V end lost 3 bases, the J end lost 2 bases, and 5 bases lay between the germline ends. The CDR3 spans 12 residues.

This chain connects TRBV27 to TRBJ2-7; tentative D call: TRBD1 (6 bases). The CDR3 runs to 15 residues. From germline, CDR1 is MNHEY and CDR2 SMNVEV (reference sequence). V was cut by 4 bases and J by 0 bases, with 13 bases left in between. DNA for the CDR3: TGTGCCAGCAGTTCCGGGACACCAAGCTCCTACGAGCAGTACGTC. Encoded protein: CASSSGTPSSYEQYV.

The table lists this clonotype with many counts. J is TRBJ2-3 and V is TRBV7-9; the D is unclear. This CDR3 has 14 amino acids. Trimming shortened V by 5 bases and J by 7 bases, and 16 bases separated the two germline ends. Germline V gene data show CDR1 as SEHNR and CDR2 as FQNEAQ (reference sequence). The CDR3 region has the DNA TGTGCCAGCAGCCCTACTATGGCTACAAATACGCAGTATTTT. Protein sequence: CASSPTMATNTQYF.

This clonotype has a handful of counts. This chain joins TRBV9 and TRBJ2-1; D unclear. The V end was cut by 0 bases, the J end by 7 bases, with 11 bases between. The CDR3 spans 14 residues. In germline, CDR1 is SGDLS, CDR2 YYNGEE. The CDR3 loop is CASSVEPGWNEQFF. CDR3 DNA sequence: TGTGCCAGCAGCGTAGAACCCGGGTGGAATGAGCAGTTCTTC. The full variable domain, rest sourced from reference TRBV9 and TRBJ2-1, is DSGVTQTPKHLITATGQRVTLRCSPRSGDLSVYWYQQSLDQGLQFLIQYYNGEERAKGNILERFSAQQFPDLHSELNLSSLELGDSALYFCASSVEPGWNEQFFGPGTRLTVL.

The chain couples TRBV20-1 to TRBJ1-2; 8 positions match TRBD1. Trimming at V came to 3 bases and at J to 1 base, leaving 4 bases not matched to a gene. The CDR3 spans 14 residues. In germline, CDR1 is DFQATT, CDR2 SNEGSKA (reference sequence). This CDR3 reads CSARGQELNYGYTF. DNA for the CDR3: TGCAGTGCTAGGGGACAGGAGCTTAACTATGGCTACACCTTC.

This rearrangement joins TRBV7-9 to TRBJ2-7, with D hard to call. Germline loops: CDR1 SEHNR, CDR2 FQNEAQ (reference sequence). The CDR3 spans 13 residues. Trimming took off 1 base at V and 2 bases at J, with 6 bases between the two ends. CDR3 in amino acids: CASSLGPPYEQYF. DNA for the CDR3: TGTGCCAGCAGCTTAGGGCCCCCCTACGAGCAGTACTTC.

The CDR3 DNA is TGTGCCAGCAGTAGGACTAGCGGGAGCACCTACACCGGGGAGCTGTTTTTT. Amino acid sequence: CASSRTSGSTYTGELFF. V usage is TRBV28 and J usage is TRBJ2-2; 13 bases agree with TRBD2. The germline V gene encodes CDR1 MDHEN and CDR2 SYDVKM. The V and J ends lost 5 bases and 3 bases, in that order; junction bases with no gene match: 6. The CDR3 consists of 17 residues. Combining the CDR3 with reference TRBV28 and TRBJ2-2 gives the whole variable domain DVKVTQSSRYLVKRTGEKVFLECVQDMDHENMFWYRQDPGLGLRLIYFSYDVKMKEKGDIPEGYSVSREKKERFSLILESASTNQTSMYLCASSRTSGSTYTGELFFGEGSRLTVL.

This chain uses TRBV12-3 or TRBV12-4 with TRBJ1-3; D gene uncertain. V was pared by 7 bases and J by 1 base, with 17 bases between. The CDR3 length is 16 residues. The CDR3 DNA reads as TGTGCCAGCACCCACGTGTCTGGGAGTTCTGGAAACACCATATATTTT. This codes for CASTHVSGSSGNTIYF.

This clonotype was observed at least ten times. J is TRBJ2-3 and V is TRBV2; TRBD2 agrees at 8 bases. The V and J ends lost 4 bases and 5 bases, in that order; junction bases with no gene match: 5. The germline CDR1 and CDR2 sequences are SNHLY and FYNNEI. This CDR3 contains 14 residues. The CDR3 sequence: CASSVAGGGDTQYF. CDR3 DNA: TGTGCCAGCAGTGTCGCGGGAGGCGGAGATACGCAGTATTTT.

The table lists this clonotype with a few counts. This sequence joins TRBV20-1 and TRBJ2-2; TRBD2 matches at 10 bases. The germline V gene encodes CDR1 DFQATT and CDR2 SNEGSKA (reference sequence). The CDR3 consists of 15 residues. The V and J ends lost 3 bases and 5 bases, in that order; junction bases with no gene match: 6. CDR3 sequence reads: CSARDPSGRTGELFF. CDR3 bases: TGCAGTGCTAGGGACCCTAGCGGGAGAACCGGGGAGCTGTTTTTT.

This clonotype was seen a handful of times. DNA for the CDR3: TGCGCCAGCAGTCACGGAAGCGGGAGCTGCTACACCGGGGAGCTGTTTTTT. Translation: CASSHGSGSCYTGELFF. V and J are TRBV23-1 and TRBJ2-2; TRBD2 matches 8 bases. TRBV23-1 carries the ORF label, with uncertain function. With 3 bases clipped from V and 3 bases from J, the junction kept 9 bases outside the gene matches. This CDR3 is 17 amino acids long.

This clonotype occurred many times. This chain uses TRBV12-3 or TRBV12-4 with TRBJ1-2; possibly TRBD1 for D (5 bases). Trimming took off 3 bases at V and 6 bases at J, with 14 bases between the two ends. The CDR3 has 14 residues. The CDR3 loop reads CASSFTALGDGYTF. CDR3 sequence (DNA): TGTGCCAGCAGTTTTACGGCATTGGGGGATGGCTACACCTTC.

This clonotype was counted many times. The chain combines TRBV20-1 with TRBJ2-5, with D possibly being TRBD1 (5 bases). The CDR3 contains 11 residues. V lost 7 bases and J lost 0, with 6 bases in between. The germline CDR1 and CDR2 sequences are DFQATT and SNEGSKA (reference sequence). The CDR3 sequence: CSVGDQETQYF. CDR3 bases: TGCAGTGTAGGGGACCAAGAGACCCAGTACTTC.

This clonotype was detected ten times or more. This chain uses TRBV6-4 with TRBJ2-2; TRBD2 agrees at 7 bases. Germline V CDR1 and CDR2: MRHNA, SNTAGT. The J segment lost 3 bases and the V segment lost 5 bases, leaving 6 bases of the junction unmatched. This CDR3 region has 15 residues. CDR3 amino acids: CASSSAGADTGELFF. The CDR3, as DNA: TGTGCCAGCAGTAGCGCGGGAGCGGACACCGGGGAGCTGTTTTTT.

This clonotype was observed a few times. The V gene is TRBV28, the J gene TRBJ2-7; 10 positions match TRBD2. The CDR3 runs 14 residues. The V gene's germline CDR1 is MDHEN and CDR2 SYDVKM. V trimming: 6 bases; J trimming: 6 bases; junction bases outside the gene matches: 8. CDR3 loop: CASSAGLARFEQYF. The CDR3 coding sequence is TGTGCCAGCAGCGCGGGACTAGCGAGATTCGAGCAGTACTTC.

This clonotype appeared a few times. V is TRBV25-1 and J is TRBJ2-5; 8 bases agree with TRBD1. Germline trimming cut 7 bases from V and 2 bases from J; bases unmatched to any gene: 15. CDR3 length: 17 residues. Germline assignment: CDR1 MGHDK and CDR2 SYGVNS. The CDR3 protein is CASTAAGGEGGQETQYF. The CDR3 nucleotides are TGTGCCAGCACAGCTGCAGGGGGCGAAGGCGGGCAAGAGACCCAGTACTTC.

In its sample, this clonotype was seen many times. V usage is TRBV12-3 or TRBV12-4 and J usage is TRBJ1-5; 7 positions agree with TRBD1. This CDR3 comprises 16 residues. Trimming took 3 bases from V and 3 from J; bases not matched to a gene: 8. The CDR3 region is CASSFTGQKNNQPQHF. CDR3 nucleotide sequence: TGTGCCAGCAGTTTCACGGGACAGAAGAACAATCAGCCCCAGCATTTT.

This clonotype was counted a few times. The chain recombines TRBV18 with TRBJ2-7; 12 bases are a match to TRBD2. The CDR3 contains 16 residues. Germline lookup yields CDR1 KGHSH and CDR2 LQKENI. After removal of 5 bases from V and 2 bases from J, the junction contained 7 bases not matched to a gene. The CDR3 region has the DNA TGTGCCAGCTCAGACCCAGGACTAGCGGGAACCTACGAGCAGTACGTC. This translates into CASSDPGLAGTYEQYV.

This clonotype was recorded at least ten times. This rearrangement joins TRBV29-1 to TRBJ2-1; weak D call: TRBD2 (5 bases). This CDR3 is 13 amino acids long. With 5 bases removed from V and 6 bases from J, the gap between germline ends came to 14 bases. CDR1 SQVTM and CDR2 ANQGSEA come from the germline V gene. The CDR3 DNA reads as TGCAGCGTTTCTGGAGGTTACGGCAATGAGCAGTTCTTC. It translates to CSVSGGYGNEQFF.

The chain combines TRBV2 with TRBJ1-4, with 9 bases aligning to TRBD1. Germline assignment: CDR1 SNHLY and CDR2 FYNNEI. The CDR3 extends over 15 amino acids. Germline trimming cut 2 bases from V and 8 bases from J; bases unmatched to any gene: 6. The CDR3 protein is CASSERDREVEKLFF. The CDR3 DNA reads TGTGCCAGCAGTGAAAGGGACAGGGAGGTCGAAAAACTGTTTTTT. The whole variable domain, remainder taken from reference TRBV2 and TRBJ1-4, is EPEVTQTPSHQVTQMGQEVILRCVPISNHLYFYWYRQILGQKVEFLVSFYNNEISEKSEIFDDQFSVERPDGSNFTLKIRSTKLEDSAMYFCASSERDREVEKLFFGSGTQLSVL.

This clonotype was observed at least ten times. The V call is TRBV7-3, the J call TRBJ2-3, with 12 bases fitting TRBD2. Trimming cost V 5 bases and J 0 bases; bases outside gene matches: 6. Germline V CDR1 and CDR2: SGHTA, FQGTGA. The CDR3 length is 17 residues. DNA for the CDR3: TGTGCCAGCAGCCCAGGACTAGCGGGGACTAGCACAGATACGCAGTATTTT. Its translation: CASSPGLAGTSTDTQYF.

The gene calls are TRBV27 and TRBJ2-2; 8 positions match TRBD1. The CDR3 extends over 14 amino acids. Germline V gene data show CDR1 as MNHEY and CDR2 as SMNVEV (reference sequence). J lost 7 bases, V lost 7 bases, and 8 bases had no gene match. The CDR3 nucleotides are TGTGCCAGCAAAACGACAGGGGTCGTCGGGGAGCTGTTTTTT. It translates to CASKTTGVVGELFF.

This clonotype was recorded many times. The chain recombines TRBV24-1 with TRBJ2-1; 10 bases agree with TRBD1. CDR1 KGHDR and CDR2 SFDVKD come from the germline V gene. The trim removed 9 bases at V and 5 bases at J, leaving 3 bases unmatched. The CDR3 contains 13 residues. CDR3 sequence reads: CATGGQGNNEQFF. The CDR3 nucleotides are TGTGCCACCGGGGGACAGGGGAACAATGAGCAGTTCTTC.

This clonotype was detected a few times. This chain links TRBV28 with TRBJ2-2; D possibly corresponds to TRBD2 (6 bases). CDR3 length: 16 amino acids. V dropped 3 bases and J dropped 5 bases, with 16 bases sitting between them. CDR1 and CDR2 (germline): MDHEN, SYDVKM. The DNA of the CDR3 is TGTGCCAGCAGTTTTGTACCACTAGCTGCGACCGGGGAGCTGTTTTTT. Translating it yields CASSFVPLAATGELFF. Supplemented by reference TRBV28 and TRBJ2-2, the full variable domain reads DVKVTQSSRYLVKRTGEKVFLECVQDMDHENMFWYRQDPGLGLRLIYFSYDVKMKEKGDIPEGYSVSREKKERFSLILESASTNQTSMYLCASSFVPLAATGELFFGEGSRLTVL.

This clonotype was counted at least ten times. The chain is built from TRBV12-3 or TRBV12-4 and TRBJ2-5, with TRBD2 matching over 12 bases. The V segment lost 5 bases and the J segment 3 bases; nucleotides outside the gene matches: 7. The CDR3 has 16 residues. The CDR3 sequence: CASSRGGLAGKETQYF. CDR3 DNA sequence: TGTGCCAGCAGTCGCGGAGGACTAGCGGGGAAAGAGACCCAGTACTTC.

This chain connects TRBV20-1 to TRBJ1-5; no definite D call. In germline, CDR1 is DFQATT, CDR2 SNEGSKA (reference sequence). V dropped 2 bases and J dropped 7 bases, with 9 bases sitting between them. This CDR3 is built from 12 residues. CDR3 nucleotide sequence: TGCAGTGCTAGACCAGAAGGGCAGCCCCAGCATTTT. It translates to CSARPEGQPQHF.

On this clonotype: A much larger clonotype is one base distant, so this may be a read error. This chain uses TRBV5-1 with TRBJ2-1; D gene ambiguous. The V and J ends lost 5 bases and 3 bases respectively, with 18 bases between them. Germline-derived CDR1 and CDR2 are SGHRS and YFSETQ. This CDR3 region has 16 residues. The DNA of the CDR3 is TGCGCCAGCAGTAGGTCCTTCGGAAATAGCTACAATGAGCAGTTCTTC. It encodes CASSRSFGNSYNEQFF.

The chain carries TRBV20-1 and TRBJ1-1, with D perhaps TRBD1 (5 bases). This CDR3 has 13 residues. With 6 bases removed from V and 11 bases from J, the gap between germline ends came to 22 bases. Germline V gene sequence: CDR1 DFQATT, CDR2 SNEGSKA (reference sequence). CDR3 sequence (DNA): TGCAGTGCAATGAGCCTGACAGTTCCCCGGGCTTTCTTT. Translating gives CSAMSLTVPRAFF.

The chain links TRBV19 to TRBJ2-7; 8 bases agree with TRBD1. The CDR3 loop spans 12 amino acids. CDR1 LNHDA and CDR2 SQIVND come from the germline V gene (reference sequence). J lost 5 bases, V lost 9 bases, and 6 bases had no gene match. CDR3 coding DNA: TGTGCCAGCGGTGACAGGGGAAACGAGCAGTACTTC. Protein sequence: CASGDRGNEQYF.

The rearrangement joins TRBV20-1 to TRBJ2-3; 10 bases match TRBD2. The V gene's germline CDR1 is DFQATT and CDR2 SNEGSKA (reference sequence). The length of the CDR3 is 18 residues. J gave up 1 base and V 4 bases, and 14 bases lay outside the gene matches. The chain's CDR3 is CSATRVSNLAGGTDTQYF. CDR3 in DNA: TGCAGTGCTACCAGAGTTTCCAACCTAGCGGGGGGCACAGATACGCAGTATTTT.